Presented here are 16 T cell receptor beta chains from one specimen sequenced in a study of blood T cells in healthy people across ages. A second PCR of 7 to 11 cycles used a sample-barcoded 5' primer and a J-beta primer mix. TCRdb re-analysed the 5' RACE reads in MiXCR, keeping a single row per CDR3 protein. The sample carries about 1.4 million distinct CDR3 sequences, roughly 64% recorded once. The sequencing input was blood. Receptor source: a man in his late teens or twenties in good health.

The chain uses TRBV5-1 and TRBJ2-7; D not certain. There are 14 residues in the CDR3. V was cut by 2 bases and J by 2 bases, with 11 bases left in between. CDR1 and CDR2 from the germline V gene are SGHRS and YFSETQ. CDR3 loop: CASSFAIGTYEQYF. CDR3 DNA sequence: TGCGCCAGCAGCTTCGCCATTGGTACCTACGAGCAGTACTTC.

The chain combines TRBV2 with TRBJ2-2; D is ambiguous. The CDR3 has 15 residues. The V and J ends lost 6 bases and 4 bases respectively, with 15 bases between them. The germline gives CDR1 SNHLY, CDR2 FYNNEI. Written as DNA, the CDR3 is TGTGCCAGCAGCTCTGAGCACCGAGGCACCGGGGAGCTGTTTTTT. This codes for CASSSEHRGTGELFF.

The rearrangement links TRBV7-2 to TRBJ2-3; TRBD2 agrees at 7 bases. This CDR3 has 15 residues. Trimming at V came to 2 bases and at J to 1 base, leaving 3 bases not matched to a gene. The germline V gene encodes CDR1 SGHTA and CDR2 FQGNSA. The CDR3 protein is CASSLQRGRTDTQYF. CDR3 nucleotides: TGTGCCAGCAGCTTACAGCGGGGACGCACAGATACGCAGTATTTT. Based on the CDR3 plus reference TRBV7-2 and TRBJ2-3, the full variable domain is GAGVSQSPSNKVTEKGKDVELRCDPISGHTALYWYRQSLGQGLEFLIYFQGNSAPDKSGLPSDRFSAERTGGSVSTLTIQRTQQEDSAVYLCASSLQRGRTDTQYFGPGTRLTVL.

The rearrangement joins TRBV29-1 to TRBJ1-1, with D possibly being TRBD1 (5 bases). With 6 bases removed from V and 8 bases from J, the gap between germline ends came to 13 bases. This CDR3 has 11 residues. The germline V gene has CDR1 SQVTM and CDR2 ANQGSEA. CDR3 coding DNA: TGCAGCGTCGACCGGGACGGAGAAGCTTTCTTT. This gives the protein CSVDRDGEAFF. The full variable domain, completed using reference TRBV29-1 and TRBJ1-1, is SAVISQKPSRDICQRGTSLTIQCQVDSQVTMMFWYRQQPGQSLTLIATANQGSEATYESGFVIDKFPISRPNLTFSTLTVSNMSPEDSSIYLCSVDRDGEAFFGQGTRLTVV.

The V and J genes are TRBV30 and TRBJ2-7; D unclear. The CDR3 has 12 amino acids. Germline lookup yields CDR1 GTSNPN and CDR2 SVGIG (reference sequence). V lost 4 bases, J lost 6 bases, and 13 bases lay in between. CDR3 loop: CAWTESDGEQYF. CDR3 coding DNA: TGTGCCTGGACGGAATCGGATGGCGAGCAGTACTTC.

The V and J genes are TRBV6-2 or TRBV6-3 and TRBJ1-2; D not certain. The V end lost 2 bases, the J end lost 5 bases, and 18 bases lay between the germline ends. CDR1 is MNHEY, CDR2 SVGEGT, per germline. This CDR3 is 16 amino acids long. CDR3 nucleotides: TGTGCCAGCAGTTACAGACTGGACTCACCTATATATGGCTACACCTTC. Amino acids: CASSYRLDSPIYGYTF.

This clonotype was seen a few times. The rearrangement uses TRBV20-1 and TRBJ2-3, with D unclear. Germline CDR1 reads DFQATT; CDR2 reads SNEGSKA (reference sequence). Trimming took off 6 bases at V and 4 bases at J, with 11 bases between the two ends. The CDR3 loop spans 12 amino acids. The CDR3 coding sequence is TGCAGTGCCCTACAAACCGCAGATACGCAGTATTTT. It is translated as CSALQTADTQYF.

The genes are TRBV5-6 and TRBJ1-1, with D uncertain. The CDR3 sequence is 15 residues long. Germline values: CDR1 SGHDT, CDR2 YYEEEE. The germline V and J ends were trimmed by 0 bases and 2 bases, with 11 bases remaining between them. CDR3 residues: CASSLDPGTNTEAFF. The CDR3 DNA reads TGTGCCAGCAGCTTGGATCCGGGAACCAACACTGAAGCTTTCTTT.

This chain links TRBV4-3 with TRBJ1-6, with a weak D call TRBD1 (5 bases). Germline lookup yields CDR1 LGHNA and CDR2 YSLEER. CDR3 length: 12 amino acids. The V end lost 8 bases, the J end lost 8 bases, and 10 bases lay between the germline ends. As DNA, the CDR3 is TGCGCCAGCTTCGGGGGACATTCACCCCTCCACTTT. It codes for CASFGGHSPLHF.

This chain uses TRBV5-6 with TRBJ2-5; 7 bases agree with TRBD1. This CDR3 contains 15 residues. The germline V gene has CDR1 SGHDT and CDR2 YYEEEE. Germline trimming cut 5 bases from V and 11 bases from J; bases unmatched to any gene: 18. CDR3 in DNA: TGTGCCAGCAGACGGACCCCAGGGGGTAGCTACGGGCAGTACTTC. Encoded protein: CASRRTPGGSYGQYF.

J is TRBJ2-5 and V is TRBV7-9; D not certain. This CDR3 spans 13 amino acids. Trimming stripped 3 bases from V and 2 bases from J, with 7 bases between. Germline V gene sequence: CDR1 SEHNR, CDR2 FQNEAQ (reference sequence). CDR3 sequence: CASSFSSQETQYF. The CDR3 DNA follows: TGTGCCAGCAGCTTTTCCAGTCAAGAGACCCAGTACTTC.

The chain carries TRBV14 and TRBJ2-3; TRBD1 matches 8 bases. CDR1 and CDR2 from the germline V gene are SGHDN and FVKESK. V lost 3 bases to trimming and J lost 7 bases; unmatched junction nucleotides: 3. The CDR3 sequence is 13 residues long. CDR3 nucleotides: TGTGCCAGCAGCCACACAGGGGGGAATACGCAGTATTTT. Amino acid sequence: CASSHTGGNTQYF.

Only a few counts were recorded for this clonotype. The chain joins TRBV20-1 to TRBJ2-1; tentatively, D is TRBD2 (6 bases). This CDR3 region has 14 residues. Germline CDR1 reads DFQATT; CDR2 reads SNEGSKA (reference sequence). The V end lost 2 bases, the J end lost 1 base, and 9 bases lay between the germline ends. In DNA form, the CDR3 reads TGCAGTGCTAGACCCGGGACTTCCTACAATGAGCAGTTCTTC. Protein product: CSARPGTSYNEQFF.

V gene TRBV7-2 combines with J gene TRBJ2-1; D not resolved. This CDR3 spans 16 amino acids. Germline loops: CDR1 SGHTA, CDR2 FQGNSA. Trimming took 5 bases from V and 3 from J, leaving 17 bases between them. The CDR3 coding sequence is TGTGCCAGCAGCCCTACGACCCGACTGGGCTACAATGAGCAGTTCTTC. Its translation is CASSPTTRLGYNEQFF.

This clonotype was counted only a few times. The rearrangement links TRBV30 to TRBJ2-6; no clear D gene. CDR1 is GTSNPN, CDR2 SVGIG, per germline (reference sequence). The length of the CDR3 is 12 residues. V lost 4 bases and J lost 7, with 8 bases in between. The CDR3 region is CAWMNSANVLTF. CDR3 nucleotide sequence: TGTGCCTGGATGAACAGTGCCAACGTCCTGACTTTC.

The J gene is TRBJ2-5, the V gene TRBV28; 8 bases agree with TRBD2. The assigned J gene may be wrong: the sequence end matches TRBJ2-7 better. From germline, CDR1 is MDHEN and CDR2 SYDVKM. The CDR3 length is 14 residues. DNA for the CDR3: TGTGCCACCCTCCCAGTAGCGGGATACTACGAGCAGTACTTC. Translated: CATLPVAGYYEQYF.